These 20 T cell receptor beta chains were sequenced from one sample in a study of Graves' ophthalmopathy and Graves' hyperthyroidism. Scientists amplified the TCR beta CDR3 regions from RNA transcripts. HTBI primers were used in a first-round RT-PCR, which preceded a second-round multiplex PCR. Using its own MiXCR run on the multiplex PCR reads, TCRdb lists one record per CDR3 protein. The sample consists of about 400,000 distinct CDR3 sequences, around 17% of them appearing once. What was sequenced was peripheral blood. The receptor set was obtained from a woman aged 18-29 years with Graves' ophthalmopathy.

V gene TRBV6-5 combines with J gene TRBJ1-5; a possible D gene is TRBD1 (6 bases). The CDR3 contains 14 residues. V lost 0 bases and J 6 bases, leaving 9 bases between the germline ends. From germline, CDR1 is MNHEY and CDR2 SVGAGI. CDR3 sequence (DNA): TGTGCCAGCAGTTACTCTCCAGGGGCTCAGCCCCAGCATTTT. Protein: CASSYSPGAQPQHF.

This chain connects TRBV12-3 or TRBV12-4 to TRBJ2-5; 8 bases line up with TRBD1. CDR3 length: 13 amino acids. V dropped 5 bases and J dropped 7; count of bases not matched to a gene: 6. CDR3 nucleotides: TGTGCCAGCAGTCCCACAGGGGGAGGGACCCAGTACTTC. Protein product: CASSPTGGGTQYF.

This clonotype was detected ten times or more. The V gene is TRBV4-1, the J gene TRBJ1-5; D is perhaps TRBD1 (6 bases). The CDR3 sequence is 14 residues long. The V end lost 2 bases, the J end lost 5 bases, and 10 bases lay between the germline ends. Germline CDR1 reads MGHRA; CDR2 reads YSYEKL. CDR3 sequence: CASSQLTGHQPQHF. The CDR3 nucleotides are TGCGCCAGCAGCCAACTCACAGGGCATCAGCCCCAGCATTTT.

This clonotype was recorded at least ten times. The rearrangement links TRBV6-2 or TRBV6-3 to TRBJ1-1; 7 positions match TRBD1. The CDR3 totals 14 residues. Unmatched junction bases numbered 10, after V lost 0 bases and J lost 12 bases. Germline V gives CDR1 MNHEY, CDR2 SVGEGT. The CDR3 is CASSYSISSRGTFF. In DNA form, the CDR3 reads TGTGCCAGCAGTTACTCGATAAGTAGCAGGGGGACTTTCTTT.

This clonotype came up many times. V is TRBV19 and J is TRBJ2-2, with D maybe TRBD2 (6 bases). Germline CDR1 LNHDA, CDR2 SQIVND (reference sequence). This CDR3 spans 14 amino acids. V shed 7 bases and J shed 4 bases, with 13 bases lying between them. The CDR3 sequence: CASKSGGVTGELFF. The CDR3 DNA reads as TGTGCCAGTAAATCCGGCGGGGTCACCGGGGAGCTGTTTTTT. Complete variable domain (other parts from reference TRBV19 and TRBJ2-2): DGGITQSPKYLFRKEGQNVTLSCEQNLNHDAMYWYRQDPGQGLRLIYYSQIVNDFQKGDIAEGYSVSREKKESFPLTVTSAQKNPTAFYLCASKSGGVTGELFFGEGSRLTVL.

The sample holds many counts of this clonotype. The rearrangement uses TRBV20-1 and TRBJ1-5, with 7 bases lining up with TRBD1. This CDR3 spans 15 amino acids. J lost 0 bases, V lost 3 bases, and 5 bases had no gene match. Germline V lookup: CDR1 DFQATT, CDR2 SNEGSKA (reference sequence). In nucleotides, the CDR3 is TGCAGTGCTAGGGGGACAGTGAATAGCAATCAGCCCCAGCATTTT. This sequence encodes CSARGTVNSNQPQHF.

This clonotype was counted ten times or more. The chain links TRBV28 to TRBJ2-7, with D possibly being TRBD1 (5 bases). The CDR3 has 14 residues. Looked up from germline, CDR1 is MDHEN and CDR2 is SYDVKM. Between the trimmed V and J ends, which lost 5 bases and 3 bases, there was a span of 14 bases. The CDR3 DNA sequence: TGTGCCAGCAGTGCCGACAGCCTGCGCTACGAGCAGTACTTC. This encodes CASSADSLRYEQYF.

In this sample, this clonotype turned up many times. CDR3 in amino acids: CASREGQSNQPQHF. Here the CDR3 DNA reads TGTGCCAGCAGGGAGGGACAGAGCAATCAGCCCCAGCATTTT. V usage is TRBV27 and J usage is TRBJ1-5, with TRBD1 matching 7 bases. The junction had 3 bases not matched to a gene; V was cut back by 6 bases and J by 1 base. Germline CDR1 MNHEY, CDR2 SMNVEV (reference sequence). The CDR3 has 14 residues.

The table lists this clonotype with many counts. The chain has TRBV7-3 and TRBJ2-2, with D possibly TRBD2 on 5 matching bases. The CDR3 has 20 amino acids. From germline, CDR1 is SGHTA and CDR2 FQGTGA. V was shortened by 1 base and J by 0 bases, with 21 bases between the two germline ends. The CDR3 nucleotides are TGTGCCAGCAGCTTAAAGTCCCAGTCGATCCGGGGTCCGAACACCGGGGAGCTGTTTTTT. This gives the protein CASSLKSQSIRGPNTGELFF.

This clonotype was picked up many times. The chain employs TRBV28 and TRBJ2-7; 8 nucleotides agree with TRBD1. CDR1 is MDHEN, CDR2 SYDVKM, per germline. The CDR3 covers 14 residues. V dropped 7 bases and J dropped 6; count of bases not matched to a gene: 11. CDR3 in amino acids: CASIRTGNPLEQYF. The CDR3 nucleotides are TGTGCCAGCATAAGGACAGGGAATCCTCTCGAGCAGTACTTC. The whole variable domain, remainder taken from reference TRBV28 and TRBJ2-7, is DVKVTQSSRYLVKRTGEKVFLECVQDMDHENMFWYRQDPGLGLRLIYFSYDVKMKEKGDIPEGYSVSREKKERFSLILESASTNQTSMYLCASIRTGNPLEQYFGPGTRLTVT.

As regards this clonotype: At one of its ends the junction is not consistent with the germline gene, which may arise from a read error. The rearrangement links TRBV6-1 to TRBJ2-2, with D hard to call. Germline loops: CDR1 MNHNS, CDR2 SASEGT. This CDR3 has 14 amino acids. CDR3 DNA: TGCGCCAGCAGCTCTAATGCGAACACCGGGGAGCTGTTTTTT. It is translated as CASSSNANTGELFF.

This clonotype was counted at least ten times. This CDR3 is missing its conserved last phenylalanine or tryptophan, likely due to a read error. J is TRBJ2-5 and V is TRBV18; a weak D match, TRBD2 (6 bases). V was trimmed by 10 bases and J by 0 bases, leaving 15 bases between them. The CDR3 totals 14 residues. CDR1 KGHSH and CDR2 LQKENI come from the germline V gene. Here the CDR3 reads CATNRRRDQETQYL. In DNA, the CDR3 is TGTGCCACCAACCGGAGGAGGGACCAAGAGACCCAGTACCTC.

This clonotype has more than one count but fewer than ten. V is TRBV3-1 and J is TRBJ2-7, with TRBD1 identical over 10 bases. Trimming cost V 8 bases and J 2 bases; bases outside gene matches: 12. Germline V gene lookup returns CDR1 LGHDT and CDR2 YNNKEL (reference sequence). This CDR3 region has 16 residues. CDR3 in DNA: TGTGCCAGCGGACGACAGGACAGGGGGGGCCCCTACGAGCAGTACTTC. It translates to CASGRQDRGGPYEQYF.

This clonotype was counted at least ten times. This chain connects TRBV29-1 to TRBJ1-1; D is ambiguous. The CDR3 runs to 12 residues. With 5 bases removed from V and 4 bases from J, the gap between germline ends came to 11 bases. Germline CDR1 SQVTM, CDR2 ANQGSEA. The CDR3: CSVQAGGTEAFF. DNA for the CDR3: TGCAGCGTTCAGGCAGGAGGCACTGAAGCTTTCTTT.

This clonotype appeared many times. The chain joins TRBV12-3 or TRBV12-4 to TRBJ1-1; tentative D call: TRBD1 (6 bases). The CDR3 spans 13 residues. Between the trimmed V and J ends, which lost 2 bases and 11 bases, there was a span of 15 bases. This CDR3 reads CASSLSADRTAFF. DNA for the CDR3: TGTGCCAGCAGTTTAAGCGCGGACAGAACGGCTTTCTTT.

This clonotype was seen repeatedly, ten times or more. This chain joins TRBV20-1 and TRBJ2-7; tentatively, D is TRBD2 (6 bases). Trimming pared 0 bases from V and 2 bases from J, leaving 32 bases between. The CDR3 loop spans 21 amino acids. Germline V gene sequence: CDR1 DFQATT, CDR2 SNEGSKA (reference sequence). The CDR3 region is CSARDPEEVQEGRKDPYEQYF. Here the CDR3 DNA reads TGCAGTGCTAGAGATCCCGAAGAGGTCCAGGAGGGCAGAAAGGACCCCTACGAGCAGTACTTC.

At least ten counts were recorded for this clonotype. The V and J genes are TRBV20-1 and TRBJ2-4; 7 positions match TRBD1. Germline CDR1 and CDR2: DFQATT and SNEGSKA (reference sequence). The J segment lost 3 bases and the V segment lost 5 bases, leaving 10 bases of the junction unmatched. This CDR3 is 15 amino acids long. DNA for the CDR3: TGCAGTGCTCTTACGAGGGGGCGAGGCAAAAACATTCAGTACTTC. It is translated as CSALTRGRGKNIQYF.

This clonotype occurred many times. The chain recombines TRBV7-2 with TRBJ2-2, with unresolved D. V lost 3 bases and J 7 bases, leaving 6 bases between the germline ends. This CDR3 has 12 amino acids. Germline V CDR1 and CDR2: SGHTA, FQGNSA. CDR3 protein: CASSFDGGELFF. Written as DNA, the CDR3 is TGTGCCAGCAGCTTCGATGGCGGGGAGCTGTTTTTT.

The chain employs TRBV7-2 and TRBJ2-7; no clear D. The CDR3 is 14 residues long. Germline V gene lookup returns CDR1 SGHTA and CDR2 FQGNSA. V gave up 5 bases and J gave up 1 base, with 12 bases separating them. CDR3 sequence: CASSPTTASYEQYF. The CDR3 DNA reads as TGTGCCAGCAGCCCGACGACGGCGTCCTACGAGCAGTACTTC. Drawing the rest from reference TRBV7-2 and TRBJ2-7, the complete variable domain is GAGVSQSPSNKVTEKGKDVELRCDPISGHTALYWYRQSLGQGLEFLIYFQGNSAPDKSGLPSDRFSAERTGGSVSTLTIQRTQQEDSAVYLCASSPTTASYEQYFGPGTRLTVT.

This clonotype was seen at least ten times. This CDR3 is CASSSIQGRGNQPQHF. The CDR3 DNA reads TGTGCCAGCAGTTCGATCCAGGGTAGGGGCAATCAGCCCCAGCATTTT. The rearrangement joins TRBV12-3 or TRBV12-4 to TRBJ1-5, with a tentative D call TRBD1 (5 bases). The V end was cut by 4 bases, the J end by 2 bases, with 15 bases between. The CDR3 runs 16 residues.